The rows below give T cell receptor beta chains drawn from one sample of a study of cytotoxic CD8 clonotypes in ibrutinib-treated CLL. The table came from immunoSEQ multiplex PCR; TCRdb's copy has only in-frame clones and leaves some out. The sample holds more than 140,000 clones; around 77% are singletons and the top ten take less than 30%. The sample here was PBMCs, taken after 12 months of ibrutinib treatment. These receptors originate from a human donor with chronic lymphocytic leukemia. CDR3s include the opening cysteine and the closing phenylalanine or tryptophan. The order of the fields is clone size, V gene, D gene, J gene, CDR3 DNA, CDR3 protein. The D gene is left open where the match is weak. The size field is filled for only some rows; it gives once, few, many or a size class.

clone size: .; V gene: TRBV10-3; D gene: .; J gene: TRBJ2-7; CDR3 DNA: TGTGCCATCAGTGACAAGTTGTACGAGCAGTACTTC; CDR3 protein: CAISDKLYEQYF
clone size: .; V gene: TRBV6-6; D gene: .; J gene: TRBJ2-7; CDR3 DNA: TGTGCCAGCAGTTACCAATCCTACGAGCAGTACTTC; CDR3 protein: CASSYQSYEQYF
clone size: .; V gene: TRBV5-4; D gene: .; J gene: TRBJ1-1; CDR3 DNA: TGTGCCAGCAGCTTTGACAGGATAGCCACTGAAGCTTTCTTT; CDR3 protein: CASSFDRIATEAFF
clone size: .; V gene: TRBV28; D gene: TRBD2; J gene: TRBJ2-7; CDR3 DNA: TGTGCCAGCAGGCTGAACGCGGGACTAGCGGGGGACGGCAGTTTCTACGAGCAGTACTTC; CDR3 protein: CASRLNAGLAGDGSFYEQYF
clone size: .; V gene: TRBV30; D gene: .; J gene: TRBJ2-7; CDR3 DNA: TGTGCCTGGAGTGGAACCGGTCGGTTGGGTAGCTCCTACGAGCAGTACTTC; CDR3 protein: CAWSGTGRLGSSYEQYF
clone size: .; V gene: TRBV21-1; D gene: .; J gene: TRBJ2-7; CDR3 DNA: TGTGCCAGCAGTCCCCAGGGTCGGGACGGATACGAGCAGTACTTC; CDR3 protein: CASSPQGRDGYEQYF
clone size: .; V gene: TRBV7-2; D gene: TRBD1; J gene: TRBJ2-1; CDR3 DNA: TGTGCCAGCAGCTCGAGGCCGGGACAGGGAGACAATGAGCAGTTCTTC; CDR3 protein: CASSSRPGQGDNEQFF
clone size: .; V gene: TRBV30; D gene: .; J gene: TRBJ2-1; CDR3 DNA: TGTGCCTGGAGTGTAGGCCGGGGACTCTACAATGAGCAGTTCTTC; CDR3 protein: CAWSVGRGLYNEQFF
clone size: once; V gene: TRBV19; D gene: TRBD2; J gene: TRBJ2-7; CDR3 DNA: TGTGCCAGTAGCAGACTAGCGGGAGGGCCGACCCCCTACGAGCAGTACTTC; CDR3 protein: CASSRLAGGPTPYEQYF
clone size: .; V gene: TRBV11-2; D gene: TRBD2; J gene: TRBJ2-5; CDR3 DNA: TGTGCCAGCAGCTTAAGGGAGGGAGGGTTGCCAGAGACCCAGTACTTC; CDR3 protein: CASSLREGGLPETQYF
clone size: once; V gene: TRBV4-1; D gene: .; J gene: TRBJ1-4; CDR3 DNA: TGCGCCAGCAGCCAACTCAGCAGTCAGAATGAAAAACTGTTTTTT; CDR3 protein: CASSQLSSQNEKLFF
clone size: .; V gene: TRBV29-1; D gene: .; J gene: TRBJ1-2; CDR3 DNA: TGCAGCGTTGAAGAGTCGGGGAGGGATCCCTATGGCTACACCTTC; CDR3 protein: CSVEESGRDPYGYTF
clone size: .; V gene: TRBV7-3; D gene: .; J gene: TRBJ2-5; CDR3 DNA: TGTGCCAGCAGCAGGGCACCCCAAGAGACCCAGTACTTC; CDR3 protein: CASSRAPQETQYF
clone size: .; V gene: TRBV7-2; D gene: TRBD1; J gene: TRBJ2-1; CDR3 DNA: TGTGCCAGCAGCTGGACAGGCAGTGTCTACAATGAGCAGTTCTTC; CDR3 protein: CASSWTGSVYNEQFF
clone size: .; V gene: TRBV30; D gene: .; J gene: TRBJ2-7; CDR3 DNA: TGTGCCTGGGGGACGGAGACCTACGAGCAGTACTTC; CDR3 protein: CAWGTETYEQYF
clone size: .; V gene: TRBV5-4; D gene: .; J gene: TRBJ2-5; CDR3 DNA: TGTGCCAGCAGCGGGGGGCAGCAAGAGACCCAGTACTTC; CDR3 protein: CASSGGQQETQYF
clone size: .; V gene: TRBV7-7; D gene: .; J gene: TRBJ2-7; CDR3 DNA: TGTGCCAGCAGCTCGGGATTCTCCTACGAGCAGTACTTC; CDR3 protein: CASSSGFSYEQYF
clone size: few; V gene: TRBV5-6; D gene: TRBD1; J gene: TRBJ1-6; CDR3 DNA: TGTGCCAGCAGCGAAGACAGGGTACTGTCACCCCTCCACTTT; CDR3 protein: CASSEDRVLSPLHF
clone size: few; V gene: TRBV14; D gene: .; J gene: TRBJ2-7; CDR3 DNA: TGTGCCAGCAGTTGGGGACACACCTACGAGCAGTACTTC; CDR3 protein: CASSWGHTYEQYF
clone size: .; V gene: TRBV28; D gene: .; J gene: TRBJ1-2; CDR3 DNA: TGTGCCAGCAGTTTAACCACAGGCTCCTATGGCTACACCTTC; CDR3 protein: CASSLTTGSYGYTF
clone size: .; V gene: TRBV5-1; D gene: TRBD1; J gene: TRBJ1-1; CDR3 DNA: TGCGCCAGCAGCTTGGAGGCAGGGGGCACTGAAGCTTTCTTT; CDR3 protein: CASSLEAGGTEAFF
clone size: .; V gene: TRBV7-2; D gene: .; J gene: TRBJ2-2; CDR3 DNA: TGTGCCAGCAGCTTCACCCTCGGGAAGAACGGGGAGCTGTTTTTT; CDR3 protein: CASSFTLGKNGELFF
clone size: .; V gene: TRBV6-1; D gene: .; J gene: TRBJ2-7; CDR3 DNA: TGTGCCAGCATAGGTCAGGTGGGCTACGAGCAGTACTTC; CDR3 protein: CASIGQVGYEQYF
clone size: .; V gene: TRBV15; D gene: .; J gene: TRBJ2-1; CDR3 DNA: TGTGCCACTGCTCAGCTAAAGACGGCCAATGAGCAGTTCTTC; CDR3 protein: CATAQLKTANEQFF
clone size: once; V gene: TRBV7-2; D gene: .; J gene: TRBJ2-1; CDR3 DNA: TGTGCCAGCAGCTTGGTGGGGGCTCACCCCGATGAGCAGTTCTTC; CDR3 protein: CASSLVGAHPDEQFF
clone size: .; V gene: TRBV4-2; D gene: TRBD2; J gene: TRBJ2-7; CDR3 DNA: TGTGCCAGCAGCCAAGACTTCGCGGGGGGAACCTACGAGCAGTACTTC; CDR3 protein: CASSQDFAGGTYEQYF
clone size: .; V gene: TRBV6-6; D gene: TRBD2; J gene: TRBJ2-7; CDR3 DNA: TGTGCCAGCAGTGGTACTAGCGGGGACTACGAGCAGTACTTC; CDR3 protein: CASSGTSGDYEQYF
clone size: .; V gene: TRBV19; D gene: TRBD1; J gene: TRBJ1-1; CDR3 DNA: TGTGCCAGTACCCCCAGGGGGCAGAACACTGAAGCTTTCTTT; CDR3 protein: CASTPRGQNTEAFF
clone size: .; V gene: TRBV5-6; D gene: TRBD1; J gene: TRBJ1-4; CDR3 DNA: TGTGCCAGCACCAAACCCGGGACAGGGGAGGAAAAACTGTTTTTT; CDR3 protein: CASTKPGTGEEKLFF
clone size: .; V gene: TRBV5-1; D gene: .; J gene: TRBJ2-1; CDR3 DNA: TGCGCCAGCAGCTCCGGAGGGGACAGACGGGGTGAGCAGTTCTTC; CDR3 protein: CASSSGGDRRGEQFF
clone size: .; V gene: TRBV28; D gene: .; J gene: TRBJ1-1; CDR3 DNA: TGTGCCAGTGTGGCCTCGAGTACTGAAGCTTTCTTT; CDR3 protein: CASVASSTEAFF
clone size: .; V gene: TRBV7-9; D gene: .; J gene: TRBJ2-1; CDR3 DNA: TGTGCCAGCAGCTTACTAGCGACCTCCTACAATGAGCAGTTCTTC; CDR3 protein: CASSLLATSYNEQFF
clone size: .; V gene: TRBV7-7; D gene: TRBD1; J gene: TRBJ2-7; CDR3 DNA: TGTGCCAGCAGCCGCGGGACAGGCCCCTACGAGCAGTACTTC; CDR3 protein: CASSRGTGPYEQYF
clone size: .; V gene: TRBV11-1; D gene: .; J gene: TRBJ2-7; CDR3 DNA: TGTGCCAGCGTGAGCGGTCCGGGGCGAAACTCCTACGAGCAGTACTTC; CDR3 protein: CASVSGPGRNSYEQYF
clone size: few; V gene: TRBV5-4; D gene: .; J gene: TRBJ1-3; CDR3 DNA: TGTGCCAGCAGCTTGAGATCTGGAAACACCATATATTTT; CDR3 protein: CASSLRSGNTIYF
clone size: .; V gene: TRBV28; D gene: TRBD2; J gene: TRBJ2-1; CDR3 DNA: TGTGCCAGCAGTTTGCTGGCTAGCGGGGGTTTCGGGCAGTTCTTC; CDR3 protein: CASSLLASGGFGQFF
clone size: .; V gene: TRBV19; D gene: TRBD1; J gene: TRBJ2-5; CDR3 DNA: TGTGCCAGTGCCAGGGGGTCGGCCACGGAGGAGACCCAGTACTTC; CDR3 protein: CASARGSATEETQYF
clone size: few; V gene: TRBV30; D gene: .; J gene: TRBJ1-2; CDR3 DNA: TGTGCCTGGAGTTTTCCCGGGGGTGACTACACCTTC; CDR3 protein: CAWSFPGGDYTF
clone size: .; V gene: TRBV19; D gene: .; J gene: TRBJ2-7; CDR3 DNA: TGTGCCAGTAGCCCACAGGCGGGAGAGCAGTACTTC; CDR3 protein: CASSPQAGEQYF
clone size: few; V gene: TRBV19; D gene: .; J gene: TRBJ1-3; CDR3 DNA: TGTGCCAGTAGACGCCAGGGTCAGGATTTCACCATATATTTT; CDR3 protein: CASRRQGQDFTIYF
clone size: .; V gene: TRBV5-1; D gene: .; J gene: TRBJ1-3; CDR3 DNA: TGCGCCAGCGCCCCCAGCTCTGGAAACACCATATATTTT; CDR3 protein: CASAPSSGNTIYF
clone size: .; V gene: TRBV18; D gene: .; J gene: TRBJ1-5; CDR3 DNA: TGTGCCAGCTCCCCCGGGAGACATAGCAATCAGCCCCAGCATTTT; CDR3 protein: CASSPGRHSNQPQHF
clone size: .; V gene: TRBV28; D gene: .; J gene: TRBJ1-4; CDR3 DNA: TGTGCCAGCAGTTTAAGTTCGAGACATGATGGAAAACTGTTTTTT; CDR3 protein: CASSLSSRHDGKLFF
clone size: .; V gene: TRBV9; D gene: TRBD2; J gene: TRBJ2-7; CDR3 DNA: TGTGCCAGCAGCGCCTTTTCTAGCGGGGCCTACGAGCAGTACTTC; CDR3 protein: CASSAFSSGAYEQYF
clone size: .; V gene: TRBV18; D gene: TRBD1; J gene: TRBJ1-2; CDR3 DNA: TGTGCCAGCTCACAATCCGGGACAGAGGCTAACTATGGCTACACCTTC; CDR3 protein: CASSQSGTEANYGYTF
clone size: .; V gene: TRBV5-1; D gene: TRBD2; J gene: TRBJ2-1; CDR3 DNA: TGCGCCAGCAGCCCGTGGACTAGCGGGGGGTACAATGAGCAGTTCTTC; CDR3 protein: CASSPWTSGGYNEQFF
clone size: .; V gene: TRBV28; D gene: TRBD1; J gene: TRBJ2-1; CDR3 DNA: TGTGCCAGCAGTTTATCCCGGACAGGGTCGTATGAGCAGTTCTTC; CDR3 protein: CASSLSRTGSYEQFF
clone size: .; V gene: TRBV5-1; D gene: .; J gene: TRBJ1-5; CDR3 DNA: TGCGCCAGCAGCTTGGAAGGGGACCGAAATCAGCCCCAGCATTTT; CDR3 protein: CASSLEGDRNQPQHF
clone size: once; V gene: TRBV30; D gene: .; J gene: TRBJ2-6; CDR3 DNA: TGTGCCTGGAGTTCCCGAACAGTCTCTGGGGCCAACGTCCTGACTTTC; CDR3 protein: CAWSSRTVSGANVLTF
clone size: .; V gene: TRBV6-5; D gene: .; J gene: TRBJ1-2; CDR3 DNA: TGTGCCATCAGTGAGTCCCCGGTTTACGGCTACACCTTC; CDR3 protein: CAISESPVYGYTF
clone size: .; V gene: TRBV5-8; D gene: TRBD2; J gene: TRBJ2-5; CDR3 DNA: TGTGCCAGCAGCCGGGCGGGGGGGACCCAGTACTTC; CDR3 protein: CASSRAGGTQYF
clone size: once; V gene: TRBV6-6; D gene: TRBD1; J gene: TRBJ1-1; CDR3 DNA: TGTGCCAGCAGTTATGACAGGGGGAGTACTGAAGCTTTCTTT; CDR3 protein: CASSYDRGSTEAFF
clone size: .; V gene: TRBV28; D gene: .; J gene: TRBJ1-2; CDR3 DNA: TGTGCCAGCAGCTCCCCCGGGGCCTACTATGGCTACACCTTC; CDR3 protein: CASSSPGAYYGYTF
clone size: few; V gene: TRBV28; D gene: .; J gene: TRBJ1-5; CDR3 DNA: TGTGCGAGTTCGGAGGGCCTCCAGCCCCAGCATTTT; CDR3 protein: CASSEGLQPQHF
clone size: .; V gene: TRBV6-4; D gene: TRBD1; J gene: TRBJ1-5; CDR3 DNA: TGTGCCAGCAGTGTAGGGGGCGGCCAGCCCCAGCATTTT; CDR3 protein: CASSVGGGQPQHF
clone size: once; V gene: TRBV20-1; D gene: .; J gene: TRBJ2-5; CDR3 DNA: TGCAGTGCTAGACAACAAGAGACCCAGTACTTC; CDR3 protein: CSARQQETQYF
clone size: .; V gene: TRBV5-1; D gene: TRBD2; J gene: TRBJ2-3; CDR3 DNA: TGCGCCAGCAGCTTGGAGACTAGCGGGAGTTCCTCAGATACGCAGTATTTT; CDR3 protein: CASSLETSGSSSDTQYF
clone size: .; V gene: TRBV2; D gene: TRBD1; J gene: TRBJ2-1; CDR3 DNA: TGTGCCAGCGGGGGGACAGGTGGTACCAATGAGCAGTTCTTC; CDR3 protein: CASGGTGGTNEQFF
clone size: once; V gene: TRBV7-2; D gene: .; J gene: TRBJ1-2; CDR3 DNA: TGTGCCAGCAGCCTGGAGGGATTCTATGGCTACACCTTC; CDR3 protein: CASSLEGFYGYTF
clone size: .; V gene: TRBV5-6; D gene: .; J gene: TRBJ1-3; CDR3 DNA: TGTGCCAGCAGCTTGGTATCGGCAGGTGTCCGCACCATATATTTT; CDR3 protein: CASSLVSAGVRTIYF